The clone carrying this TCR beta chain was found a few times. The second PCR ran roughly 6 to 11 cycles with a sample-barcoded 5' primer and J-beta primers. Each CDR3 protein gets one entry after TCRdb re-called the 5' RACE reads with MiXCR. The sample contains some 1.8 million distinct CDR3 sequences, about 39% of which appear only once. This sample is drawn from a study of blood T cells in healthy people across ages. The CDR3 has 16 amino acids. The germline gives CDR1 LGHNA, CDR2 YSLEER. With 0 bases clipped from V and 7 bases from J, the junction kept 7 bases outside the gene matches. The chain recombines TRBV4-3 with TRBJ1-4, with 8 bases aligning to TRBD1. The sequencing input was blood. This clonotype was sampled from a human donor in good health. This CDR3 reads CASSQDTGTGLEKLFF. The DNA of the CDR3 is TGCGCCAGCAGCCAAGATACCGGGACAGGCCTTGAAAAACTGTTTTTT.